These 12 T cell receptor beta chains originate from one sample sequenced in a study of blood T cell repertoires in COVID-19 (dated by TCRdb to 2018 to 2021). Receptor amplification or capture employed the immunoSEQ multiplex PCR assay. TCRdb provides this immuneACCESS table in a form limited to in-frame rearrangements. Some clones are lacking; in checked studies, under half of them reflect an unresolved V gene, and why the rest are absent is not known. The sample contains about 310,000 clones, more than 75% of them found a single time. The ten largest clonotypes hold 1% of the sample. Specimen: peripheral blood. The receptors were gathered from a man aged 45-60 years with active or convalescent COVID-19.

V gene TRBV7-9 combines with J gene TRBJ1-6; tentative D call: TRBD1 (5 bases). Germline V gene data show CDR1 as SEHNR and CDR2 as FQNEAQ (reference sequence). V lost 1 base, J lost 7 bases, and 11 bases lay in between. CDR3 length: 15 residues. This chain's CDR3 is CASSLGQGWNSPLHF. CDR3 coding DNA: TGTGCCAGCAGCTTAGGCCAGGGTTGGAATTCACCCCTCCACTTT.

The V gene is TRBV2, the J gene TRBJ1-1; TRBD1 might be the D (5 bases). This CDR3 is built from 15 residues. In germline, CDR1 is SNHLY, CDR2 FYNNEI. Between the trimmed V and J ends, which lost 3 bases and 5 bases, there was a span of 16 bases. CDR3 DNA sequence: TGTGCCAGCAGTGAGTTCGGGGGGGAAGGAACTGAAGCTTTCTTT. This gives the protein CASSEFGGEGTEAFF.

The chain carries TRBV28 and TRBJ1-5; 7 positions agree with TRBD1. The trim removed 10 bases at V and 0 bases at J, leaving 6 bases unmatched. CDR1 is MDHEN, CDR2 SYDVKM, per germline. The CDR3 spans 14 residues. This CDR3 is CATGGTDSNQPQHF. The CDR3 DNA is TGTGCCACGGGGGGGACAGATAGCAATCAGCCCCAGCATTTT.

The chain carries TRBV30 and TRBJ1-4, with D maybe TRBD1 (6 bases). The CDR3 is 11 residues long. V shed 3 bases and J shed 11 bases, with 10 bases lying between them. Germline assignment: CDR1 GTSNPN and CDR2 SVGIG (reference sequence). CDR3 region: CAWRRQVKLFF. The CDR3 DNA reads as TGTGCCTGGAGGCGACAGGTTAAACTGTTTTTT.

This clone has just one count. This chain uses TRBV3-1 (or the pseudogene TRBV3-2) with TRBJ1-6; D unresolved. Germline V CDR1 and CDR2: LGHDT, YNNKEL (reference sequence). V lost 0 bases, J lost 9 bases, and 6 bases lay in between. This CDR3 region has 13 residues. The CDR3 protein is CASSQEEGSPLHF. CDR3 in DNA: TGTGCCAGCAGCCAAGAGGAGGGTTCACCCCTCCACTTT.

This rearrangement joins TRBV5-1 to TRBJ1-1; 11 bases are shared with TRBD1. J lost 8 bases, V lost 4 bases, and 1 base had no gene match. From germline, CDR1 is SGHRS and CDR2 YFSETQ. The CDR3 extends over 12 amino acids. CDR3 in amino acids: CASSRDRGEAFF. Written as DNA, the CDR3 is TGCGCCAGCAGCAGGGACAGGGGGGAAGCTTTCTTT.

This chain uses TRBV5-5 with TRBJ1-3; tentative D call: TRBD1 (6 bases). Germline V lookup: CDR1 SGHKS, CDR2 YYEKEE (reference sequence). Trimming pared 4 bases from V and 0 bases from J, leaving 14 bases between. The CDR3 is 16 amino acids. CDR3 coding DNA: TGTGCCAGCAGCATAGTACAGGACAGCTCTGGAAACACCATATATTTT. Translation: CASSIVQDSSGNTIYF. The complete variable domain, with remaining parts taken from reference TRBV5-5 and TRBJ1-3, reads DAGVTQSPTHLIKTRGQQVTLRCSPISGHKSVSWYQQVLGQGPQFIFQYYEKEERGRGNFPDRFSARQFPNYSSELNVNALLLGDSALYLCASSIVQDSSGNTIYFGEGSWLTVV.

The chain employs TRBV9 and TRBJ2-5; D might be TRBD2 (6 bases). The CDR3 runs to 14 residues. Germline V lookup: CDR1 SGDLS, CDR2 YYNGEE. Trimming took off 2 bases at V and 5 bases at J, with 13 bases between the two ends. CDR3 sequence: CASSVGGTWETQYF. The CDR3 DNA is TGTGCCAGCAGCGTGGGGGGAACGTGGGAGACCCAGTACTTC.

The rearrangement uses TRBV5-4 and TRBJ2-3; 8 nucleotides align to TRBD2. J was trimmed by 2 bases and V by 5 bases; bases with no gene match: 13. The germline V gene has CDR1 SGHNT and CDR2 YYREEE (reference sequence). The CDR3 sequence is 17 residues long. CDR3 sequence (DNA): TGTGCCAGCAGACCGGGTGGGTCTAGCGGGTACACAGATACGCAGTATTTT. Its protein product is CASRPGGSSGYTDTQYF.

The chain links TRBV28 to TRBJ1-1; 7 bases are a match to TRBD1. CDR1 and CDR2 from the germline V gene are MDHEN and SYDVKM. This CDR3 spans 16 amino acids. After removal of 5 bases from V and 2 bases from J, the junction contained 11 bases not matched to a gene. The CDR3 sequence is CASSAPTWDRNTEAFF. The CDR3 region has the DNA TGTGCCAGCAGTGCGCCCACTTGGGACAGAAACACTGAAGCTTTCTTT.

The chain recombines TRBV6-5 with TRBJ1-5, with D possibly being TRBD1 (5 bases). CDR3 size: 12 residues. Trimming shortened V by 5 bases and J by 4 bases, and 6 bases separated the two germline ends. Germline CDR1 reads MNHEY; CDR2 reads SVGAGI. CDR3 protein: CASSQGNQPQHF. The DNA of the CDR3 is TGTGCCAGCAGTCAGGGAAATCAGCCCCAGCATTTT.

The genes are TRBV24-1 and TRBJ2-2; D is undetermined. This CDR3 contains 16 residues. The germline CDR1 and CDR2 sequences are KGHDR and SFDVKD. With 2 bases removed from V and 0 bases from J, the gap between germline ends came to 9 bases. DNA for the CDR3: TGTGCCACCAGTGATTATGGCAGGACGAACACCGGGGAGCTGTTTTTT. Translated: CATSDYGRTNTGELFF.